Following are 16 T cell receptor beta chains from one sample sequenced in a study of T cells in Graves' hyperthyroidism and ophthalmopathy. RNA transcripts were the template for amplifying TCR beta CDR3 regions. The TCR CDR3 first-round RT-PCR relied on the HTBI primer set. TCRdb used MiXCR to reprocess the multiplex PCR reads, holding one entry per CDR3 protein. The data show around 440,000 distinct CDR3 sequences, 15% to 17% seen once. The material sequenced was blood. The receptors here all came from a woman aged 18-35 years with Graves' hyperthyroidism.

The chain joins TRBV6-1 to TRBJ1-1; 8 bases line up with TRBD1. The CDR3 contains 12 residues. V trimming: 4 bases; J trimming: 9 bases; junction bases outside the gene matches: 4. Germline loops: CDR1 MNHNS, CDR2 SASEGT. CDR3 bases: TGTGCCAGCAGTGGTGGACAGGGAAAAGCTTTCTTT. As protein: CASSGGQGKAFF.

This clonotype was seen once. The V and J genes are TRBV20-1 and TRBJ2-7; 7 bases fit TRBD1. Looked up from germline, CDR1 is DFQATT and CDR2 is SNEGSKA (reference sequence). The CDR3 extends over 15 amino acids. The ends lost 3 bases at V and 2 bases at J; junction bases unmatched: 10. The CDR3 DNA follows: TGCAGTGCTAGTCCACGGACAGGAGACCCCTACGAGCAGTACTTC. Translation: CSASPRTGDPYEQYF.

The rearrangement links TRBV28 to TRBJ1-3; D is undetermined. The germline V and J ends were trimmed by 3 bases and 2 bases, with 14 bases remaining between them. The germline V gene has CDR1 MDHEN and CDR2 SYDVKM. This CDR3 comprises 16 residues. In DNA form, the CDR3 reads TGTGCCAGCAGTTTTGTATGGAGATCGGCTGGAAACACCATATATTTT. This codes for CASSFVWRSAGNTIYF. The full variable domain, with the rest looked up from reference TRBV28 and TRBJ1-3, is DVKVTQSSRYLVKRTGEKVFLECVQDMDHENMFWYRQDPGLGLRLIYFSYDVKMKEKGDIPEGYSVSREKKERFSLILESASTNQTSMYLCASSFVWRSAGNTIYFGEGSWLTVV.

The table lists this clonotype with many counts. The rearrangement uses TRBV5-5 and TRBJ2-7; D unclear. Between the trimmed V and J ends, which lost 4 bases and 6 bases, there was a span of 23 bases. CDR3 length: 16 residues. Germline V gene data show CDR1 as SGHKS and CDR2 as YYEKEE (reference sequence). The CDR3 DNA is TGTGCCAGCAGCCGACTCGGAACTATAATACTCAGCGAGCAGTACTTC. Translating gives CASSRLGTIILSEQYF. The full variable domain, in which reference TRBV5-5 and TRBJ2-7 provide the parts outside the CDR3, is DAGVTQSPTHLIKTRGQQVTLRCSPISGHKSVSWYQQVLGQGPQFIFQYYEKEERGRGNFPDRFSARQFPNYSSELNVNALLLGDSALYLCASSRLGTIILSEQYFGPGTRLTVT.

This clonotype was counted ten times or more. This chain joins TRBV2 and TRBJ2-1, with 7 positions matching TRBD1. The CDR3 sequence is 13 residues long. V lost 4 bases and J lost 9; bases outside the gene matches: 6. The germline V gene encodes CDR1 SNHLY and CDR2 FYNNEI. CDR3 loop: CASSATGETEQFF. CDR3 in DNA: TGTGCCAGCAGTGCCACAGGGGAGACTGAGCAGTTCTTC.

This chain joins TRBV5-4 and TRBJ2-7, with 14 bases lining up with TRBD2. Trimming cost V 4 bases and J 5 bases; bases outside gene matches: 11. Germline V gene sequence: CDR1 SGHNT, CDR2 YYREEE (reference sequence). This CDR3 is 17 amino acids long. The CDR3 protein is CASSHGTSGSKSHEQYF. The CDR3 nucleotides read TGTGCCAGCAGCCACGGGACTAGCGGGAGTAAGTCTCACGAGCAGTACTTC.

This clonotype has at least ten counts. This sequence joins TRBV3-1 and TRBJ1-6, with 7 bases identical to TRBD1. V shed 8 bases, J shed 8 bases, and the junction held 9 bases outside the gene matches. Germline CDR1 LGHDT, CDR2 YNNKEL (reference sequence). The CDR3 sequence is 14 residues long. The CDR3 here is CASGRDRSDSPLHF. The DNA of the CDR3 is TGTGCCAGCGGACGGGACAGATCGGATTCACCCCTCCACTTT.

This clonotype was observed once. The CDR3 DNA is TGTGCCAGCAGTTTCCTCCGGGACAGGGTTTCAGAGACCCAGTACTTC. This translates into CASSFLRDRVSETQYF. The gene calls are TRBV28 and TRBJ2-5; 9 nucleotides agree with TRBD1. The J segment lost 4 bases and the V segment lost 3 bases, leaving 9 bases of the junction unmatched. CDR1 and CDR2 (germline): MDHEN, SYDVKM. The CDR3 spans 16 residues.

This clonotype has a count of ten or more. The chain has TRBV18 and TRBJ1-6; 8 bases map to TRBD1. Germline V lookup: CDR1 KGHSH, CDR2 LQKENI. The CDR3 is 14 amino acids. The V gene end was trimmed by 1 base and the J gene end by 10 bases; junction bases not matched to a gene: 3. The CDR3 here is CASSPLTGDSPLHF. CDR3 coding DNA: TGTGCCAGCTCACCACTGACAGGGGACTCACCCCTCCACTTT. The complete variable domain, with remaining parts taken from reference TRBV18 and TRBJ1-6, reads NAGVMQNPRHLVRRRGQEARLRCSPMKGHSHVYWYRQLPEEGLKFMVYLQKENIIDESGMPKERFSAEFPKEGPSILRIQQVVRGDSAAYFCASSPLTGDSPLHFGNGTRLTVT.

This clonotype was detected ten times or more. V is TRBV24-1 and J is TRBJ2-3, with no clear D. V shed 4 bases and J shed 5 bases, with 9 bases lying between them. CDR3 length: 13 amino acids. Germline assignment: CDR1 KGHDR and CDR2 SFDVKD. Here the CDR3 reads CATSDSTIDTQYF. CDR3 bases: TGTGCCACCAGTGACTCCACCATAGATACGCAGTATTTT.

This clonotype showed up many times. The V gene is TRBV2, the J gene TRBJ1-1, with a tentative D call TRBD1 (5 bases). CDR3 size: 14 residues. Looked up from germline, CDR1 is SNHLY and CDR2 is FYNNEI. V was trimmed by 5 bases and J by 0 bases, leaving 10 bases between them. CDR3 sequence: CASSRDGMNTEAFF. The CDR3 region has the DNA TGTGCCAGCAGTCGGGACGGGATGAACACTGAAGCTTTCTTT.

This clonotype showed up many times. This chain joins TRBV6-1 and TRBJ1-4; D not resolved. The V and J ends lost 5 bases and 8 bases respectively, with 18 bases between them. The CDR3 sequence is 15 residues long. Per germline, CDR1 MNHNS and CDR2 SASEGT. The CDR3 DNA is TGTGCCAGCAGTCCTCATGGGTTGGGTGGAGAAAAACTGTTTTTT. It translates to CASSPHGLGGEKLFF.

The table lists this clonotype with a few counts. The chain uses TRBV6-1 and TRBJ2-1, with 8 bases that match TRBD2. J gave up 5 bases and V 7 bases, and 16 bases lay outside the gene matches. This CDR3 spans 17 amino acids. Germline values: CDR1 MNHNS, CDR2 SASEGT. CDR3 sequence (DNA): TGTGCCAGCAAACAATGGGCCGGGGGGGCAAAACACAATGAGCAGTTCTTC. Protein product: CASKQWAGGAKHNEQFF.

This clonotype was observed a handful of times. A much larger clone lies one base from this, so it may be a read error. The chain recombines TRBV12-3 or TRBV12-4 with TRBJ2-3; perhaps TRBD2 as D (5 bases). The CDR3 contains 15 residues. The CDR3 nucleotides are TGTGCCAGCAGTTTTTTGGGTTCTAGCACAGATGCGCAGTATTTT. Translation: CASSFLGSSTDAQYF.

The table lists this clonotype with many counts. The rearrangement joins TRBV7-3 to TRBJ2-6, with D perhaps matching TRBD1 (5 bases). V was shortened by 5 bases and J by 2 bases, with 25 bases between the two germline ends. Germline V lookup: CDR1 SGHTA, CDR2 FQGTGA. This CDR3 comprises 20 residues. The CDR3 DNA is TGTGCCAGCAGCCCCGGTGCCGTGGCAGGGTTCTCCGCTGGGGCCAACGTCCTGACTTTC. This translates into CASSPGAVAGFSAGANVLTF.

As for this clonotype: At one of its ends the junction is not consistent with the germline gene, which may arise from a read error. V is TRBV28 and J is TRBJ2-5; D possibly uses TRBD1 or TRBD2 (6 bases each). The germline CDR1 and CDR2 sequences are MDHEN and SYDVKM. The CDR3 sequence is 13 residues long. CDR3 loop: CANSLGGWETQYF. The CDR3 DNA reads TGTGCCAACAGTTTGGGGGGCTGGGAGACCCAGTACTTC. Full variable domain (remainder filled in from reference TRBV28 and TRBJ2-5): DVKVTQSSRYLVKRTGEKVFLECVQDMDHENMFWYRQDPGLGLRLIYFSYDVKMKEKGDIPEGYSVSREKKERFSLILESASTNQTSMYLCANSLGGWETQYFGPGTRLLVL.